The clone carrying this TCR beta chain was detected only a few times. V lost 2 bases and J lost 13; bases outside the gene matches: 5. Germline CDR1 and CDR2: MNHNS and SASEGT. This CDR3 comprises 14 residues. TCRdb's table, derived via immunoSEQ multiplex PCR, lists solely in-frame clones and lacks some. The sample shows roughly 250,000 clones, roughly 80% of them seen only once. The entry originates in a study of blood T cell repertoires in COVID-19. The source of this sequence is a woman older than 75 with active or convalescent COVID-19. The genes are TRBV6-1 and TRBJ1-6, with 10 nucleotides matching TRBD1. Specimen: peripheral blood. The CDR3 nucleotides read TGTGCCAGCAGTGAACAGACAGGGGGCTCGCCCCTCCACTTT. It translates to CASSEQTGGSPLHF.